The 26 T cell receptor beta chains below were found in one sample sequenced in a study of a mutant IDH1 vaccine in newly diagnosed glioma. Clones were read by immunoSEQ multiplex PCR, and TCRdb kept only the in-frame ones, dropping some. The table includes about 40,000 clones, 90% to 95% detected once. Antigens of these TCRs are unknown. Time point reported: week 5, during vaccination. The study gave 300 ug of mutant IDH1 20-mer peptide per vaccine dose, with topical imiquimod. Material: PBMCs, obtained from a glioma patient whose treatment included an IDH1 peptide vaccine. The receptors here all came from a man in his forties or fifties with glioma.

A remark on this clone: One junction end disagrees with the germline gene, perhaps due to a read error. This sequence joins TRBV9 and TRBJ1-1, with D uncertain. Germline V gene lookup returns CDR1 SGDLS and CDR2 YYNGEE. The CDR3 sequence is 12 residues long. The CDR3 is CASSPQNAEAFF. The CDR3 bases are TGTGCCAGCAGCCCACAGAACGCTGAAGCTTTCTTT.

In this sample, this clone turned up a few times. The CDR3 loop is CSVGTKLATPGETQYF. CDR3 nucleotides: TGCAGCGTCGGAACAAAACTAGCGACTCCGGGGGAGACCCAGTACTTC. The chain employs TRBV29-1 and TRBJ2-5, with TRBD2 identical over 7 bases. CDR3 length equals 16 residues. Looked up from germline, CDR1 is SQVTM and CDR2 is ANQGSEA. V lost 6 bases to trimming and J lost 5 bases; unmatched junction nucleotides: 18.

The CDR3, as DNA: TGTGCCAGCAGCTCAAACAGGGTACGGGAGCAGTACTTC. It is translated as CASSSNRVREQYF. The chain carries TRBV5-5 and TRBJ2-7; maybe TRBD1 (6 bases). This CDR3 has 13 amino acids. The V end was cut by 3 bases, the J end by 7 bases, with 14 bases between. From germline, CDR1 is SGHKS and CDR2 YYEKEE (reference sequence).

The chain couples TRBV5-1 to TRBJ2-1; D tentatively reads TRBD1 or TRBD2 (5 bases each). Trimming took off 0 bases at V and 1 base at J, with 8 bases between the two ends. The CDR3 has 15 residues. The germline gives CDR1 SGHRS, CDR2 YFSETQ. The CDR3 sequence: CASSLGGKSYNEQFF. Written as DNA, the CDR3 is TGCGCCAGCAGCTTGGGGGGGAAATCCTACAATGAGCAGTTCTTC.

This chain joins TRBV28 and TRBJ2-7; the match to TRBD1 covers 8 bases. CDR1 and CDR2 from the germline V gene are MDHEN and SYDVKM. The CDR3 is 15 amino acids. The V segment lost 3 bases and the J segment 3 bases; nucleotides outside the gene matches: 7. DNA for the CDR3: TGTGCCAGCAGTTTTTCAGGGGGCCCACACTACGAGCAGTACTTC. Its translation is CASSFSGGPHYEQYF. Based on the CDR3 plus reference TRBV28 and TRBJ2-7, the full variable domain is DVKVTQSSRYLVKRTGEKVFLECVQDMDHENMFWYRQDPGLGLRLIYFSYDVKMKEKGDIPEGYSVSREKKERFSLILESASTNQTSMYLCASSFSGGPHYEQYFGPGTRLTVT.

This clone was detected a few times. This chain connects TRBV7-9 to TRBJ2-7; maybe TRBD2 (5 bases). Germline CDR1 SEHNR, CDR2 FQNEAQ (reference sequence). The CDR3 loop spans 16 amino acids. Trimming took off 1 base at V and 3 bases at J, with 16 bases between the two ends. The DNA for the CDR3 is TGTGCCAGCAGCTTAGGGGCTGGTAGCGAGATCTACGAGCAGTACTTC. Translation: CASSLGAGSEIYEQYF.

The V and J genes are TRBV4-1 and TRBJ2-7; 7 positions agree with TRBD1. CDR1 and CDR2 from the germline V gene are MGHRA and YSYEKL. V shed 4 bases and J 0 bases; nucleotides not matched to a gene: 6. The CDR3 consists of 15 residues. This chain's CDR3 is CASSRGTASSYEQYF. The CDR3 DNA reads TGCGCCAGCAGCCGAGGGACAGCTAGCTCCTACGAGCAGTACTTC.

V gene TRBV28 combines with J gene TRBJ1-1; D perhaps matches TRBD1 (5 bases). Germline V gene lookup returns CDR1 MDHEN and CDR2 SYDVKM. There are 14 residues in the CDR3. The V gene lost 3 bases and the J gene lost 5 bases, with 13 bases spanning the gap. In DNA form, the CDR3 reads TGTGCCAGCAGTTTGGCGCAGGGAGGGACTGAAGCTTTCTTT. Protein sequence: CASSLAQGGTEAFF.

The J gene is TRBJ1-3, the V gene TRBV15; the D gene is possibly TRBD1 (6 bases). The CDR3 is made up of 15 amino acids. Germline loops: CDR1 LNHNV, CDR2 YYDKDF (reference sequence). V lost 0 bases, J lost 2 bases, and 8 bases lay in between. The CDR3 nucleotides read TGTGCCACCAGCAGAGATAGGGGGACTGGAAACACCATATATTTT. Protein sequence: CATSRDRGTGNTIYF.

This chain uses TRBV30 with TRBJ1-4; no clear D. CDR1 is GTSNPN and CDR2 is SVGIG in the germline V gene (reference sequence). Trimming left V 0 bases short and J 0 bases short, with 11 bases between. The CDR3 loop spans 16 amino acids. In DNA form, the CDR3 reads TGTGCCTGGAGTGTCACCTACCTTACAACTAATGAAAAACTGTTTTTT. Encoded protein: CAWSVTYLTTNEKLFF.

The V gene is TRBV5-1, the J gene TRBJ2-2; D is possibly TRBD1 (5 bases). CDR1 and CDR2 (germline): SGHRS, YFSETQ. This CDR3 spans 22 amino acids. The V end was cut by 1 base, the J end by 5 bases, with 33 bases between. CDR3 in amino acids: CASSLPRLNRQKPIVSTGELFF. In DNA, the CDR3 is TGCGCCAGCAGCTTGCCTCGACTGAATAGACAGAAGCCGATAGTGAGTACCGGGGAGCTGTTTTTT.

This chain uses TRBV5-1 with TRBJ2-7, with D possibly TRBD1 on 6 matching bases. Looked up from germline, CDR1 is SGHRS and CDR2 is YFSETQ. V lost 3 bases, J lost 3 bases, and 19 bases lay in between. The CDR3 is 16 amino acids. The CDR3 region has the DNA TGCGCCAGCAGCTCACCGGACAGTAGCCATCGCTACGAGCAGTACTTC. Translated: CASSSPDSSHRYEQYF. Together with reference TRBV5-1 and TRBJ2-7, the CDR3 gives the full variable domain: KAGVTQTPRYLIKTRGQQVTLSCSPISGHRSVSWYQQTPGQGLQFLFEYFSETQRNKGNFPGRFSGRQFSNSRSEMNVSTLELGDSALYLCASSSPDSSHRYEQYFGPGTRLTVT.

This chain connects TRBV9 to TRBJ1-4, with D possibly being TRBD1 (5 bases). This CDR3 is 14 amino acids long. Trimming removed 0 bases from V and 6 bases from J, with 9 bases in between. From germline, CDR1 is SGDLS and CDR2 YYNGEE. This CDR3 reads CASSVGGRDEKLFF. CDR3 bases: TGTGCCAGCAGCGTAGGGGGCAGAGATGAAAAACTGTTTTTT.

The rearrangement uses TRBV9 and TRBJ2-1, with 8 bases identical to TRBD2. Trimming cost V 3 bases and J 9 bases; bases outside gene matches: 14. The CDR3 covers 16 residues. CDR1 and CDR2 from the germline V gene are SGDLS and YYNGEE. The CDR3 nucleotides read TGTGCCAGCAGCGCCCCCCAAGGAGCGGGGGAGGTTGAGCAGTTCTTC. It yields the protein CASSAPQGAGEVEQFF.

J is TRBJ2-7 and V is TRBV4-1; 8 bases match TRBD2. The germline V gene has CDR1 MGHRA and CDR2 YSYEKL. With V trimmed by 4 bases and J by 3 bases, 14 bases remained unmatched. CDR3 length: 17 amino acids. The CDR3 sequence: CASSPGEVAGGGYEQYF. The CDR3 coding sequence is TGCGCCAGCAGCCCCGGGGAAGTCGCGGGAGGAGGCTACGAGCAGTACTTC.

V is TRBV21-1 and J is TRBJ2-7. TRBV21-1 constitutes a pseudogene. This CDR3 comprises 13 residues. The CDR3 sequence: CASSKGPSYEQYF. Written as DNA, the CDR3 is TGTGCCAGCAGCAAGGGTCCATCCTACGAGCAGTACTTC.

V is TRBV6-5 and J is TRBJ2-1, with 7 nucleotides matching TRBD1. Trimming took 5 bases from V and 4 from J; bases not matched to a gene: 8. The germline CDR1 and CDR2 sequences are MNHEY and SVGAGI. This CDR3 is 15 amino acids long. CDR3: CASSRRQGSYNEQFF. DNA of the CDR3: TGTGCCAGCAGTCGACGACAGGGCAGTTACAATGAGCAGTTCTTC.

As for this clone: Mismatch with germline at one junction end may stem from a read error. V and J are TRBV7-7 and TRBJ2-2; D remains unclear. The CDR3 has 12 amino acids. CDR1 and CDR2 from the germline V gene are SSHAT and FNYEAQ (reference sequence). CDR3 sequence: CASSLDSGELFF. The CDR3 region has the DNA TGTGCTAGCAGCTTAGATTCTGGGGAGCTGTTTTTT. Variable domain in full (rest from reference TRBV7-7 and TRBJ2-2): GAGVSQSPRYKVTKRGQDVTLRCDPISSHATLYWYQQALGQGPEFLTYFNYEAQPDKSGLPSDRFSAERPEGSISTLTIQRTEQRDSAMYRCASSLDSGELFFGEGSRLTVL.

This clone was found once. V usage is TRBV5-8 and J usage is TRBJ1-2, with D possibly TRBD1 on 5 matching bases. The V gene lost 2 bases and the J gene lost 4 bases, with 12 bases spanning the gap. The CDR3 consists of 14 residues. Germline CDR1 reads SGHTS; CDR2 reads YDEGEE. CDR3 in DNA: TGTGCCAGCAGCTTAGGTGGCAGGGCCTATGGCTACACCTTC. It is translated as CASSLGGRAYGYTF.

In nucleotides, the CDR3 is TGTGCCAGTAGTATTAGAGGGTACTATAGCAATCAGCCCCAGCATTTT. Encoded protein: CASSIRGYYSNQPQHF. This chain links TRBV19 with TRBJ1-5; D is uncertain. CDR1 LNHDA and CDR2 SQIVND come from the germline V gene (reference sequence). V lost 3 bases to trimming and J lost 0 bases, with 12 bases between them. This CDR3 region has 16 residues. Supplemented by reference TRBV19 and TRBJ1-5, the full variable domain reads DGGITQSPKYLFRKEGQNVTLSCEQNLNHDAMYWYRQDPGQGLRLIYYSQIVNDFQKGDIAEGYSVSREKKESFPLTVTSAQKNPTAFYLCASSIRGYYSNQPQHFGDGTRLSIL.

This clone was recorded a few times. The gene calls are TRBV19 and TRBJ1-5; 8 bases match TRBD1. CDR3 length: 14 amino acids. Trimming took 3 bases from V and 2 from J; bases not matched to a gene: 0. CDR1 and CDR2 (germline): LNHDA, SQIVND (reference sequence). CDR3 region: CASSMGQGNQPQHF. The DNA for the CDR3 is TGTGCCAGTAGTATGGGACAGGGCAATCAGCCCCAGCATTTT. The full variable domain, in which reference TRBV19 and TRBJ1-5 provide the parts outside the CDR3, is DGGITQSPKYLFRKEGQNVTLSCEQNLNHDAMYWYRQDPGQGLRLIYYSQIVNDFQKGDIAEGYSVSREKKESFPLTVTSAQKNPTAFYLCASSMGQGNQPQHFGDGTRLSIL.

This chain uses TRBV10-1 with TRBJ2-5; D gene ambiguous. Looked up from germline, CDR1 is WNHNN and CDR2 is SYGVQD (reference sequence). The length of the CDR3 is 11 residues. Trimming shortened V by 4 bases and J by 4 bases, and 4 bases separated the two germline ends. The CDR3 coding sequence is TGCGCCAGCAGTGTAGGAGAGACCCAGTACTTC. Its protein is CASSVGETQYF.

The J gene is TRBJ1-2, the V gene TRBV2; 9 bases are shared with TRBD1. The CDR3 is 13 residues long. Germline CDR1 SNHLY, CDR2 FYNNEI. V dropped 7 bases and J dropped 8; count of bases not matched to a gene: 8. The CDR3: CASTPTTGGGYTF. The CDR3 coding sequence is TGTGCCAGCACTCCAACCACAGGGGGCGGCTACACCTTC.

This rearrangement joins TRBV11-3 to TRBJ2-5; 11 bases map to TRBD2. V lost 4 bases, J lost 5 bases, and 9 bases stayed unmatched. The CDR3 is 16 residues long. Per the germline V gene, CDR1 is SGHNT and CDR2 is YENEEA. Here the CDR3 DNA reads TGTGCCAGCAGCTCCGGGACTAGCGGAGGGAGGGAGACCCAGTACTTC. This encodes CASSSGTSGGRETQYF.

The chain uses TRBV19 and TRBJ2-3; D tentatively fits TRBD1 or TRBD2 (5 bases each). The CDR3 sequence is 13 residues long. CDR1 and CDR2 from the germline V gene are LNHDA and SQIVND (reference sequence). The germline V and J ends were trimmed by 8 bases and 1 base, with 10 bases remaining between them. CDR3 nucleotides: TGTGCCAGTGGGGACCACGGCACAGATACGCAGTATTTT. Protein: CASGDHGTDTQYF.

V is TRBV9 and J is TRBJ2-7; the match to TRBD1 covers 7 bases. Trimming removed 2 bases from V and 2 bases from J; junction bases left unmatched: 7. The CDR3 is 15 residues long. The germline gives CDR1 SGDLS, CDR2 YYNGEE. The chain's CDR3 is CASSVQPGQTYEQYF. The CDR3 DNA reads TGTGCCAGCAGCGTTCAACCGGGACAGACCTACGAGCAGTACTTC.